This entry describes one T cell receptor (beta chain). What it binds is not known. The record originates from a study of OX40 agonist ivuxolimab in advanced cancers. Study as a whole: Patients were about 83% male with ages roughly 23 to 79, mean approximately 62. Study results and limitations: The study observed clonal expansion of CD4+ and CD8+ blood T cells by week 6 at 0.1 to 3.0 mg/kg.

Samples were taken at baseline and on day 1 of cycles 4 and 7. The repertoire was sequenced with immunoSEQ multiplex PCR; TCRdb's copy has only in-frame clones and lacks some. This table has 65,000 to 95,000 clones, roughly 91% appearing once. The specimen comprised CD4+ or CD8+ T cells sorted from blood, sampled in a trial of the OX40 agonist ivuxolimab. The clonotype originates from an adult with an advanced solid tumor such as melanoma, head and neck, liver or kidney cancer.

CDR3 bases: TGTGCCAGCAGCCCAGGGGGCTACGAGCAGTACTTC. Its protein is CASSPGGYEQYF. J is TRBJ2-7 and V is TRBV27; 7 nucleotides line up with TRBD1. The germline V gene encodes CDR1 MNHEY and CDR2 SMNVEV (reference sequence). The CDR3 runs 12 residues. V lost 6 bases to trimming and J lost 3 bases; unmatched junction nucleotides: 2.